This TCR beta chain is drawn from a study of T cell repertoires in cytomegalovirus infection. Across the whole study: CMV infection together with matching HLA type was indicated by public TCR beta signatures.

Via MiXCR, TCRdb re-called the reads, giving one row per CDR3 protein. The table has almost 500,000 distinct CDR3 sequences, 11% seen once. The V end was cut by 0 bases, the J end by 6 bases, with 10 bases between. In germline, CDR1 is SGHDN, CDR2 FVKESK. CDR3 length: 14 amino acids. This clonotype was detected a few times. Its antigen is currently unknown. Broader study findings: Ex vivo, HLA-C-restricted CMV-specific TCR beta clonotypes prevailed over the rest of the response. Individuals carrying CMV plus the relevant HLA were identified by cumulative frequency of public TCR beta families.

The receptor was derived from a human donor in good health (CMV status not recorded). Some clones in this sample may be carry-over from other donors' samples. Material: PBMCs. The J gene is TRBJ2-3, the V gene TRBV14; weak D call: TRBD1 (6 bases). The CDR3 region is CASSQEAQGDTQYF. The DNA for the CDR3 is TGTGCCAGCAGCCAAGAAGCCCAGGGGGATACGCAGTATTTT.